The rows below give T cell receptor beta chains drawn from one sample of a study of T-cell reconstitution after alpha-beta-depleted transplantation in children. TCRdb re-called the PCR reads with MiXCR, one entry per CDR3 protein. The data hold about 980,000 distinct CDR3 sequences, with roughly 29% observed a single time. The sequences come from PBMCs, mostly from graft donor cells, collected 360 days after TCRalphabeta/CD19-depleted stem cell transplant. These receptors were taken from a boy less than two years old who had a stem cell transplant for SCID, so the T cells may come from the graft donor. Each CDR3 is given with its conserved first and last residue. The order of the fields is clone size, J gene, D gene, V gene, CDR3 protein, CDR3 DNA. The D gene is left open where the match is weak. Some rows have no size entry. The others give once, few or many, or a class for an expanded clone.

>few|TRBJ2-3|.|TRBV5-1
CASSLVRGRTDTQYF
TGCGCCAGCAGCTTGGTTAGGGGCCGGACAGATACGCAGTATTTT
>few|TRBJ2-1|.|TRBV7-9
CASSSVATTYNEQFF
TGTGCCAGCAGCTCCGTTGCGACCACCTACAATGAGCAGTTCTTC
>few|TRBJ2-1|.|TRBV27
CASSFFGYNEQFF
TGTGCCAGCAGTTTTTTCGGTTACAATGAGCAGTTCTTC
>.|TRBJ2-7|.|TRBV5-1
CASSLLGGDEQYF
TGCGCCAGCAGCTTGTTAGGGGGGGACGAGCAGTACTTC
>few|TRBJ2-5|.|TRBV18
CASSPPITGVKTQYF
TGTGCCAGCTCACCACCGATAACTGGGGTGAAGACCCAGTACTTC
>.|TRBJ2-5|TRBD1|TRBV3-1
CASRDRVSVETQYF
TGTGCCAGCCGGGACAGGGTTTCGGTAGAGACCCAGTACTTC
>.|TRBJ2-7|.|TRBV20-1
CSATSYEQYF
TGCAGTGCCACTAGCTACGAGCAGTACTTC
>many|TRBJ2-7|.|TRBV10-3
CAISGQGYEQYF
TGTGCCATCAGTGGCCAGGGCTACGAGCAGTACTTC
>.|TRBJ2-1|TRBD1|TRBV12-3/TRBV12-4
CASGKGQGTPDEQFF
TGTGCCAGCGGGAAAGGACAGGGGACGCCAGATGAGCAGTTCTTC
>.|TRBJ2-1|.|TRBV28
CASRRGSGYNEQFF
TGTGCCAGCAGGAGGGGGAGCGGGTACAATGAGCAGTTCTTC
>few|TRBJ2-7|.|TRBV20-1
CSASYEQYF
TGCAGTGCTAGCTACGAGCAGTACTTC
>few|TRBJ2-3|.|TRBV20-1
CSARLPGGADTQYF
TGCAGTGCTAGACTCCCCGGGGGTGCAGATACGCAGTATTTT
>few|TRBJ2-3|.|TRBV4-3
CASSQDTAGYTDTQYF
TGCGCCAGCAGCCAAGATACGGCGGGGTACACAGATACGCAGTATTTT
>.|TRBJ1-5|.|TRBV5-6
CASSSLRGGRNQPQHF
TGTGCCAGCAGCTCCCTACGGGGCGGCCGGAATCAGCCCCAGCATTTT
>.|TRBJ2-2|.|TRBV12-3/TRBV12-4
CASSTKTGWGAYTGELFF
TGTGCCAGCAGCACCAAGACAGGTTGGGGTGCGTACACCGGGGAGCTGTTTTTT
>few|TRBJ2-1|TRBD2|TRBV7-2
CASSLGGGGTYNEQFF
TGTGCCAGCAGCTTAGGGGGCGGGGGGACCTACAATGAGCAGTTCTTC
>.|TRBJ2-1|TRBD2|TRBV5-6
CASSLAAAGGPMYNEQFF
TGTGCCAGCAGCTTGGCGGCGGCGGGGGGGCCCATGTACAATGAGCAGTTCTTC
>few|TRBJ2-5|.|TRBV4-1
CASSPTLHTETQYF
TGCGCCAGCAGCCCTACCCTGCATACCGAGACCCAGTACTTC
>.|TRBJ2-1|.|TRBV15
CATSRAGSYNEQFF
TGTGCCACCAGCAGAGCAGGCTCCTACAATGAGCAGTTCTTC
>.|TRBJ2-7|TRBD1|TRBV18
CASSPLTGPNSYEQYF
TGTGCCAGCTCACCTCTGACAGGGCCCAACTCCTACGAGCAGTACTTC
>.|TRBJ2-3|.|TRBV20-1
CSAGMGTQYF
TGCAGTGCTGGTATGGGTACGCAGTATTTT
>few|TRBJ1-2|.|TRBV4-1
CASSHVSGTYGYTF
TGCGCCAGCAGCCACGTAAGCGGGACCTATGGCTACACCTTC
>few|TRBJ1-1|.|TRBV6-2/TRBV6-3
CASSFPPGEVNTEAFF
TGTGCCAGCAGTTTCCCCCCTGGGGAGGTCAACACTGAAGCTTTCTTT
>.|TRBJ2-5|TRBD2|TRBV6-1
CASSTPGTSGAQYF
TGTGCCAGCAGTACCCCGGGAACTAGCGGGGCCCAGTACTTC
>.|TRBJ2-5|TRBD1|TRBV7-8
CASSLEQGEETEYF
TGTGCCAGCAGCTTAGAACAGGGGGAAGAGACCGAGTACTTC
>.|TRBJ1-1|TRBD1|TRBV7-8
CASSLARTGGKEAFF
TGTGCCAGCAGCTTAGCCAGGACAGGGGGAAAGGAAGCTTTCTTT
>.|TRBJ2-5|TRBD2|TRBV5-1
CASSRNGLDSKTGTQYF
TGCGCCAGCAGCCGCAACGGACTAGACTCCAAAACGGGGACCCAGTACTTC
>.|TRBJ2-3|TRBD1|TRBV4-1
CASSQVHLGGADTQYF
TGCGCCAGCAGCCAAGTTCATTTAGGGGGCGCAGATACGCAGTATTTT
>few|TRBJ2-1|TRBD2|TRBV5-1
CASRISSGGRSEQFF
TGCGCCAGCAGAATCTCTAGCGGGGGGCGTTCGGAGCAGTTCTTC
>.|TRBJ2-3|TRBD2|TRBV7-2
CASSLLGLVVADTQYF
TGTGCCAGCAGCCTACTAGGACTAGTCGTGGCAGATACGCAGTATTTT
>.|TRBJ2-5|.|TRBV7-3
CASSQNMEETQYF
TGTGCCAGCAGCCAAAACATGGAAGAGACCCAGTACTTC
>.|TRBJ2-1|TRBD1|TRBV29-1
CRIDRGPYEQFF
TGCAGAATAGACAGGGGGCCCTATGAGCAGTTCTTC
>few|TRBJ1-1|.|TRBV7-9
CASRSGGIGTEAFF
TGTGCCAGCAGGTCGGGGGGCATCGGCACTGAAGCTTTCTTT
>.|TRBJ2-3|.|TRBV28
CASSFSTVDPDTQYF
TGTGCCAGCAGTTTCTCGACAGTCGATCCAGATACGCAGTATTTT
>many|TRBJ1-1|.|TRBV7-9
CASRGHPNTEAFF
TGTGCCAGCAGGGGACACCCGAACACTGAAGCTTTCTTT
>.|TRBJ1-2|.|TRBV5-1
CASSLEAEGYGYTF
TGCGCCAGCAGCTTGGAGGCAGAGGGCTATGGCTACACCTTC
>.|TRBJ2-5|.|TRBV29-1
CSHAGTYTQSSKAQYF
TGCAGCCACGCCGGGACTTATACACAATCGTCCAAGGCCCAGTACTTC
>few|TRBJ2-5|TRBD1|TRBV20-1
CSAPPTGESYQETQYF
TGCAGTGCGCCCCCAACAGGGGAGTCCTACCAAGAGACCCAGTACTTC